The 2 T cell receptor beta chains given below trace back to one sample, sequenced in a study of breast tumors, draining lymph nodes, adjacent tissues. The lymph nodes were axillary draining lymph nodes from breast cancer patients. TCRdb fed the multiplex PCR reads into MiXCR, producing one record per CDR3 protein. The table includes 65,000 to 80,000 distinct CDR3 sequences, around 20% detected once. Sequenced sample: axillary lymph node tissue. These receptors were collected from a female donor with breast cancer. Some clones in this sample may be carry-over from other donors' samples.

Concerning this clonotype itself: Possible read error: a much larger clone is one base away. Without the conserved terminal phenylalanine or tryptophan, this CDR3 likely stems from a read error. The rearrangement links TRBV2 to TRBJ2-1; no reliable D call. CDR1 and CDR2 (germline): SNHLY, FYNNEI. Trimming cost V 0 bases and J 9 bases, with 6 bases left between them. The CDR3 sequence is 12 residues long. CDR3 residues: CASSEAALEQFL. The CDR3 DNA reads TGTGCCAGCAGTGAAGCGGCGCTTGAGCAGTTCCTC.

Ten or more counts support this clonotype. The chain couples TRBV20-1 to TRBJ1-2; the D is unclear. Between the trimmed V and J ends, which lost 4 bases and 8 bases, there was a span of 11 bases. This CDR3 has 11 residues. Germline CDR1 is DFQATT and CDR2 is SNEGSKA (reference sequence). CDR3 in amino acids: CSATIPGGYTF. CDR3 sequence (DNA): TGCAGTGCTACGATCCCCGGGGGCTACACCTTC.